This TCR beta chain originates from a study of T cells after yellow fever vaccination (dated by TCRdb to the late 2010s). With respect to the entire study: Libraries from fractions with low cell numbers were prepared with the SMART-Seq v4 Ultra Low Input RNA kit. Blood was collected at multiple timepoints before and after primary and secondary immunization, and bulk PBMC replicates and cell subsets were isolated. Two healthy male donors, one aged 18 to 29 and one aged 30 to 39 years, were included in the cohort. To follow T-cell clones before and after primary and booster YFV17D yellow fever vaccination, bulk TCR alpha and beta repertoires were sequenced over time.

V has 5 bases trimmed and J has 9 bases trimmed; junction bases matching no gene number 7. Looking up the germline V gene yields CDR1 SGHTA and CDR2 FQGNSA. Including cysteine and phenylalanine, the CDR3 has 12 amino acids. Only CDR3 DNA remains: 36 bases, in frame from the first base. Overall results and qualifications from the work: A small fraction of clonotypes showed up in both the CD4 and CD8 compartments, probably as a result of convergent recombination. Because abundant contaminating clonotypes from the bulk population could be contained in FACS-sorted repertoires, computational filtering was required. Most clones expanded after primary vaccination (around 97% of CD4 and roughly 91% of CD8) were re-detected after the booster, suggesting that broad memory maintenance occurred. The secondary T-cell response was found to be weaker but faster than the primary response, with a peak reached on day 5 rather than on day 15. Because only a couple of donors were included in the study, the extent to which the findings can be generalized is limited.

Synthesis of TCR cDNA relied on 5'RACE template switching, a step that introduced a universal primer site along with unique molecular identifiers. cDNA synthesis was primed from both the TCR alpha and TCR beta constant segments. Libraries were amplified in two PCR steps, with sample barcodes and sequencing adapters added in the second step. Sequencing of libraries was done on Illumina HiSeq 2500 (2x100 bp) or NovaSeq (2x150 bp). In the authors' own workflow: Reads were demultiplexed and collapsed into UMI consensus sequences with MIGEC, and V(D)J alignment was performed with MiXCR. Using edgeR on replicate PBMC samples, clonotypes were called vaccine-responding if FDR was below 0.01 and the log2 fold change was above 5 up to day 15. CD4 or CD8 identity was assigned to each bulk clonotype according to whether the clonotype was present at higher abundance in the sequenced CD4 repertoire or the sequenced CD8 repertoire. The raw public data were reprocessed by TCRdb itself: fastp quality trimming at Q25, MiXCR clonotype calling, in-frame beta chains only. Each CDR3 protein appears once, grouped with its most common genes and DNA. TCRdb's processing, not the authors', yielded these V and J calls. The sample includes about 580,000 distinct CDR3 sequences, with about 15% observed a single time. The top ten constitute 15% to 20% of the sample.

The sample's treatment or condition label is to be understood as: live attenuated yellow fever vaccine strain. At every blood-draw timepoint, two biological replicates of bulk PBMCs were collected. PBMCs were isolated from peripheral blood using a standard Ficoll-Paque protocol. TriZol was used to extract RNA from bulk PBMCs, from CD4 and CD8 fractions, and from dextramer-positive and dextramer-negative fractions. This clonotype was found a few times. Its specific antigen is unknown. Base qualities are missing; no much larger clone stands one base away. This TCR came from a man between 18 and 29 years old who received the YFV17D yellow fever vaccine. Sequenced material: PBMCs, taken about 5 days after the first yellow fever vaccination. The rearrangement joined TRBV7-2 to TRBJ2-7, and TRBD2 matches 7 of the central bases. The nucleotides are TGTGCCAGCAGCCGGGACTACCCCGGGCAGTACTTC. It is translated as CASSRDYPGQYF.